A single sample is the source of the 23 T cell receptor beta chains below, sequenced in a study of blood T cell repertoires in COVID-19. This table comes from immunoSEQ multiplex PCR, and its TCRdb copy is limited to in-frame clones, with some not included. The data show over 250,000 clones, about 73% seen once. What was sequenced was peripheral blood. These receptors were collected from a woman aged 80 or older with acute or convalescent COVID-19.

This clone was counted only a few times. The chain joins TRBV4-1 to TRBJ2-7; the match to TRBD1 covers 7 bases. This CDR3 comprises 16 residues. Trimming cost V 2 bases and J 2 bases; bases outside gene matches: 9. CDR1 and CDR2 (germline): MGHRA, YSYEKL. Written as DNA, the CDR3 is TGCGCCAGCAGCCAACCTAAGCTAGGGGGCGCCTACGAGCAGTACTTC. It codes for CASSQPKLGGAYEQYF.

This chain connects TRBV5-4 to TRBJ1-6; perhaps TRBD1 as D (5 bases). From germline, CDR1 is SGHNT and CDR2 YYREEE (reference sequence). Trimming took off 4 bases at V and 8 bases at J, with 13 bases between the two ends. The CDR3 sequence is 14 residues long. The CDR3 region is CASSPGSSDSPLHF. CDR3 sequence (DNA): TGTGCCAGCAGCCCAGGGTCCTCCGATTCACCCCTCCACTTT.

The chain links TRBV9 to TRBJ2-1, with a weak D call TRBD1 (6 bases). The CDR3 is 14 amino acids. Per germline, CDR1 SGDLS and CDR2 YYNGEE. Between the trimmed V and J ends, which lost 4 bases and 0 bases, there was a span of 8 bases. In DNA form, the CDR3 reads TGTGCCAGCAGCAAGGACAGCTCCTACAATGAGCAGTTCTTC. It codes for CASSKDSSYNEQFF.

As regards this clone: Sequence at one end of the junction differs from germline and may be a read error. The chain couples TRBV19 to TRBJ2-2; a weak D match, TRBD1 (6 bases). Per the germline V gene, CDR1 is LNHDA and CDR2 is SQIVND (reference sequence). CDR3 length: 13 residues. The CDR3 loop is CASSIGTSGELFF. The CDR3 nucleotides read TGTGCCAGTAGCATAGGGACAAGCGGGGAGCTGTTTTTT.

This chain connects TRBV3-1 (or the pseudogene TRBV3-2) to TRBJ1-2; D call uncertain. Trimming removed 1 base from V and 8 bases from J, with 17 bases in between. Germline loops: CDR1 LGHDT, CDR2 YNNKEL (reference sequence). The CDR3 extends over 15 amino acids. The CDR3 DNA is TGTGCCAGCAGCCAAGCGCGGGGTCTCAGTGGGGGCTACACCTTC. Amino acid sequence: CASSQARGLSGGYTF.

This chain uses TRBV29-1 with TRBJ2-2; 11 nucleotides match TRBD2. V shed 4 bases and J 3 bases; nucleotides not matched to a gene: 10. Germline CDR1 and CDR2: SQVTM and ANQGSEA. CDR3 size: 17 residues. The CDR3 sequence: CSVVETSGIGYTGELFF. The DNA of the CDR3 is TGCAGCGTTGTCGAGACTAGCGGGATAGGTTACACCGGGGAGCTGTTTTTT.

The CDR3 DNA reads as TGTGCCAGCAGCTTAATGCCCCAGGGAAGGACAGATACGCAGTATTTT. Protein sequence: CASSLMPQGRTDTQYF. The genes are TRBV7-3 and TRBJ2-3, with D perhaps TRBD1 (5 bases). Deletions cut 1 base from V and 3 bases from J, with 14 bases between. CDR1 is SGHTA and CDR2 is FQGTGA in the germline V gene. The CDR3 contains 16 residues.

This chain links TRBV11-2 with TRBJ2-1; TRBD2 matches 9 bases. The CDR3 covers 13 residues. J lost 12 bases, V lost 1 base, and 4 bases had no gene match. Germline CDR1 SGHAT, CDR2 FQNNGV. CDR3 amino acids: CASSLALAGLQFF. The CDR3 nucleotides read TGTGCCAGCAGCTTAGCGCTAGCGGGATTGCAGTTCTTC.

The V call is TRBV4-2, the J call TRBJ2-5; D may be TRBD2 (6 bases). V was trimmed by 0 bases and J by 0 bases, leaving 11 bases between them. The CDR3 is made up of 16 amino acids. The germline CDR1 and CDR2 sequences are LGHNA and YNFKEQ. The CDR3 coding sequence is TGTGCCAGCAGCCAAGACCCGGCGGGGTACCAAGAGACCCAGTACTTC. This sequence encodes CASSQDPAGYQETQYF.

The chain joins TRBV21-1 to TRBJ2-4; the tabulated D call, TRBD2, remains unverified against the DNA. TRBV21-1 is noted as a pseudogene. This CDR3 is built from 19 residues. The CDR3 protein is CASSSGTSGPDLAKNIQYF. Written as DNA, the CDR3 is TGTGCCAGCAGCAGCGGGACTAGCGGGCCCGATTTAGCCAAAAACATTCAGTACTTC.

This chain uses TRBV2 with TRBJ2-2, with 7 bases fitting TRBD1. Unmatched junction bases numbered 8, after V lost 6 bases and J lost 4 bases. CDR3 length: 15 amino acids. Germline V lookup: CDR1 SNHLY, CDR2 FYNNEI. In nucleotides, the CDR3 is TGTGCCAGCAGACGCGGACAGGACCTCACCGGGGAGCTGTTTTTT. It codes for CASRRGQDLTGELFF.

Of note for this clone: Other DNA sequences within the sample encode an identical CDR3. V is TRBV20-1 and J is TRBJ1-2; unclear D gene. CDR1 is DFQATT, CDR2 SNEGSKA, per germline (reference sequence). Deletions cut 6 bases from V and 5 bases from J, with 10 bases between. The CDR3 extends over 11 amino acids. The CDR3 region has the DNA TGCAGTGCCACAGACGGATATGGCTACACCTTC. This gives the protein CSATDGYGYTF.

This clone has a handful of counts. J is TRBJ2-5 and V is TRBV5-6; D is ambiguous. Germline CDR1 is SGHDT and CDR2 is YYEEEE. The CDR3 has 17 residues. The V and J ends lost 3 bases and 4 bases respectively, with 22 bases between them. The CDR3 nucleotides read TGTGCCAGCAGCTCCCCTCTGGGCCAGGCGATAGGAGAGACCCAGTACTTC. Amino acids: CASSSPLGQAIGETQYF.

The chain employs TRBV7-2 and TRBJ1-5, with a tentative D call TRBD1 (5 bases). Trimming stripped 1 base from V and 7 bases from J, with 11 bases between. CDR1 SGHTA and CDR2 FQGNSA come from the germline V gene. The CDR3 extends over 14 amino acids. CDR3 in amino acids: CASSLDGGKQPQHF. In DNA form, the CDR3 reads TGTGCCAGCAGCTTAGACGGGGGAAAGCAGCCCCAGCATTTT.

The V and J genes are TRBV7-2 and TRBJ2-5; the D gene is possibly TRBD1 (6 bases). The CDR3 has 16 residues. Trimming pared 4 bases from V and 0 bases from J, leaving 15 bases between. Germline V CDR1 and CDR2: SGHTA, FQGNSA. The CDR3 DNA is TGTGCCAGCAGCTCCCAACTCGACAGGTACCAAGAGACCCAGTACTTC. Protein sequence: CASSSQLDRYQETQYF.

The rearrangement joins TRBV9 to TRBJ2-1; D gene unclear. Trimming took off 2 bases at V and 4 bases at J, with 7 bases between the two ends. This CDR3 spans 13 amino acids. Germline V CDR1 and CDR2: SGDLS, YYNGEE. The CDR3 loop reads CASSVDLYNEQFF. CDR3 bases: TGTGCCAGCAGCGTCGACTTGTACAATGAGCAGTTCTTC.

The chain links TRBV7-9 to TRBJ2-1; 12 bases agree with TRBD2. The trim removed 5 bases at V and 4 bases at J, leaving 6 bases unmatched. This CDR3 spans 16 amino acids. CDR1 SEHNR and CDR2 FQNEAQ come from the germline V gene (reference sequence). This CDR3 reads CASSPTSGRSYNEQFF. For the CDR3, the DNA is TGTGCCAGCAGCCCCACTAGCGGGAGGAGTTACAATGAGCAGTTCTTC.

The chain uses TRBV10-2 and TRBJ1-1; the match to TRBD1 covers 7 bases. The J segment lost 5 bases and the V segment lost 4 bases, leaving 4 bases of the junction unmatched. Looked up from germline, CDR1 is WSHSY and CDR2 is SAAADI. CDR3 size: 13 residues. CDR3 protein: CASSGQGVTEAFF. In DNA form, the CDR3 reads TGCGCCAGCAGTGGACAGGGAGTTACTGAAGCTTTCTTT.

The chain is built from TRBV28 and TRBJ1-6; 10 bases are a match to TRBD1. V lost 5 bases to trimming and J lost 5 bases; unmatched junction nucleotides: 6. Per the germline V gene, CDR1 is MDHEN and CDR2 is SYDVKM. This CDR3 is built from 16 residues. CDR3 DNA: TGTGCCAGCAGTCCACTCGGACAGGGGGATAATTCACCCCTCCACTTT. Its translation is CASSPLGQGDNSPLHF.

A few counts support this clone. V and J are TRBV6-1 and TRBJ1-1; D gene uncertain. Germline V gives CDR1 MNHNS, CDR2 SASEGT. The CDR3 runs 12 residues. V was pared by 2 bases and J by 4 bases, with 5 bases between. CDR3 bases: TGTGCCAGCAGTGAACATGTCACTGAAGCTTTCTTT. Translation: CASSEHVTEAFF.

The chain uses TRBV5-5 and TRBJ1-5, with D possibly being TRBD1 (6 bases). This CDR3 is 19 amino acids long. Germline V lookup: CDR1 SGHKS, CDR2 YYEKEE (reference sequence). Trimming pared 0 bases from V and 7 bases from J, leaving 26 bases between. CDR3 protein: CASSLDYGRGGARGQPQHF. CDR3 bases: TGTGCCAGCAGCTTGGATTACGGTCGCGGGGGGGCCCGGGGGCAGCCCCAGCATTTT.

This clone was counted between two and nine times. This chain joins TRBV6-1 and TRBJ2-7; D call uncertain. The CDR3 has 14 residues. V gave up 1 base and J gave up 5 bases, with 12 bases separating them. Per germline, CDR1 MNHNS and CDR2 SASEGT. This chain's CDR3 is CASSEVLLPDEQYF. The CDR3, as DNA: TGTGCCAGCAGTGAAGTCCTACTGCCGGACGAGCAGTACTTC.

The genes are TRBV10-1 and TRBJ2-7; TRBD2 matches 9 bases. CDR3 length: 17 amino acids. J gave up 9 bases and V 5 bases, and 20 bases lay outside the gene matches. Germline V gives CDR1 WNHNN, CDR2 SYGVQD (reference sequence). The CDR3, as DNA: TGCGCCAGCAGTACGGGACTAGCAGGAGATAACGGTTATGGGCAGTACTTC. It is translated as CASSTGLAGDNGYGQYF.